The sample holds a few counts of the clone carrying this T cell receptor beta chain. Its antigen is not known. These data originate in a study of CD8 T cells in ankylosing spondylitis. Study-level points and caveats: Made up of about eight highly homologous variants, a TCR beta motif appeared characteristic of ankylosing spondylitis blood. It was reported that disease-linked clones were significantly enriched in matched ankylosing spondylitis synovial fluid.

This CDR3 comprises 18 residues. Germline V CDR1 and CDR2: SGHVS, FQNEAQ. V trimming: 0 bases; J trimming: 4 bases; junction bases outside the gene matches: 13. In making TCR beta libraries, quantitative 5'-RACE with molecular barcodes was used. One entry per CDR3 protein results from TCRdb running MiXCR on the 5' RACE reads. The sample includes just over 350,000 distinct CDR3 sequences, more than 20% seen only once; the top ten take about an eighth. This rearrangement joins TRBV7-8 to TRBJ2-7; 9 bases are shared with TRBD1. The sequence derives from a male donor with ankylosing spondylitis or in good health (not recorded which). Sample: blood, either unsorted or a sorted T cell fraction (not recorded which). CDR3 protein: CASSLAGLGTGFGYEQYF. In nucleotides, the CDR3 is TGTGCCAGCAGCTTAGCGGGGCTCGGGACAGGGTTCGGTTACGAGCAGTACTTC.